This T cell receptor beta chain was identified during a study of shared clonotypes between healthy human individuals. As for this clone: What it binds is not known.

Into CD45RA+ naive and CD45RA-negative memory subsets, the CD4+ cells were split. Study-wide results and caveats: Among donors, clonotype sharing was expected to be affected by sequencing depth. What rarefaction showed was incomplete sorted-subset sequencing despite large depth.

The J segment lost 2 bases and the V segment lost 2 bases, leaving 8 bases of the junction unmatched. Germline CDR1 is LNHNV and CDR2 is YYDKDF (reference sequence). The CDR3 loop spans 16 amino acids. Using immunoSEQ multiplex PCR, the repertoire was profiled, and TCRdb retains in-frame clones only, with some absent. This sample has some 1.5 million clones, with approximately 97% found just once. The receptor comes from a man younger than 45 in good health. Sequencing input: naive CD4+ T cells sorted from blood. Subset specified: CD45RA+ positively selected. V gene TRBV15 combines with J gene TRBJ2-5; 7 bases are a match to TRBD1. The CDR3 here is CATSRLSEGQQETQYF. The CDR3 nucleotides are TGTGCCACCAGCAGACTTTCCGAGGGACAGCAAGAGACCCAGTACTTC.